The subject of this entry is one TCR beta chain. Its specificity is not known. This sample is drawn from a study of T cells in Graves' hyperthyroidism and ophthalmopathy. Whole-study findings and limits: Ophthalmopathy was distinguished from stable hyperthyroidism by 13 V-J signatures.

TCR beta CDR3 sequences were amplified from RNA transcripts. First-round RT-PCR targeting the TCR CDR3 was performed with the HTBI primer set. Via MiXCR, TCRdb re-called the multiplex PCR reads, giving one row per CDR3 protein. The sample holds 700,000 or so distinct CDR3 sequences, less than 20% seen once. V dropped 5 bases and J dropped 3 bases, with 9 bases sitting between them. Germline V gene sequence: CDR1 LNHNV, CDR2 YYDKDF (reference sequence). The CDR3 runs 13 residues. J is TRBJ2-3 and V is TRBV15, with unresolved D. The material sequenced was blood. The sequence derives from a man between 18 and 35 years old with Graves' hyperthyroidism. The CDR3 spells CATSYWRTDTQYF. The CDR3 nucleotides are TGTGCCACCAGCTATTGGAGAACAGATACGCAGTATTTT.